The 25 T cell receptor beta chains reported below all come from one sample, sequenced in a study of blood T cell repertoires in COVID-19. Generated by immunoSEQ multiplex PCR, the TCRdb table keeps only in-frame clones and is missing some. Altogether 200,000 to 250,000 clones are present, about 85% being singletons, with the ten largest covering around 18%. Specimen: peripheral blood. The receptors originated from a woman older than 75 with active or convalescent COVID-19.

The chain uses TRBV12-3 or TRBV12-4 and TRBJ1-3; weak D call: TRBD1 (5 bases). CDR3 length equals 12 residues. Deletions cut 8 bases from V and 2 bases from J, with 7 bases between. The DNA for the CDR3 is TGTGCCAGCTCAGGGCCTGGAAACACCATATATTTT. The encoded protein is CASSGPGNTIYF.

The chain has TRBV11-3 and TRBJ2-1; possibly TRBD2 for D (6 bases). The V gene lost 5 bases and the J gene lost 7 bases, with 9 bases spanning the gap. Germline V lookup: CDR1 SGHNT, CDR2 YENEEA. The length of the CDR3 is 12 residues. CDR3 nucleotide sequence: TGTGCCAGCAGCGCGGGGAGTAATGAGCAGTTCTTC. This translates into CASSAGSNEQFF.

The rearrangement joins TRBV30 to TRBJ1-1; tentatively, D is TRBD1 (5 bases). The CDR3 consists of 15 residues. Germline V gene sequence: CDR1 GTSNPN, CDR2 SVGIG (reference sequence). V shed 5 bases and J shed 0 bases, with 16 bases lying between them. CDR3 nucleotides: TGTGCCTGGCCGCGCGGGGGGGGGATGAACACTGAAGCTTTCTTT. Encoded protein: CAWPRGGGMNTEAFF.

The chain combines TRBV3-1 (or the pseudogene TRBV3-2) with TRBJ2-2, with no clear D. This CDR3 has 17 amino acids. The ends were cut back, 0 bases at V and 4 bases at J, with 15 bases in the middle. Germline V gene lookup returns CDR1 LGHDT and CDR2 YNNKEL (reference sequence). This chain's CDR3 is CASSQEIKPPLTGELFF. The CDR3, as DNA: TGTGCCAGCAGCCAAGAGATCAAGCCGCCTCTCACCGGGGAGCTGTTTTTT.

In this sample, this clone turned up once. The chain combines TRBV19 with TRBJ1-2; D ambiguous. The V gene's germline CDR1 is LNHDA and CDR2 SQIVND (reference sequence). The CDR3 extends over 13 amino acids. Trimming took 5 bases from V and 1 from J, leaving 8 bases between them. CDR3 amino acids: CASSLQNNYGYTF. The CDR3 nucleotides are TGTGCCAGTAGTCTACAGAATAACTATGGCTACACCTTC.

The chain joins TRBV10-3 to TRBJ2-5; 7 bases match TRBD2. The trim removed 4 bases at V and 1 base at J, leaving 6 bases unmatched. This CDR3 spans 15 amino acids. The germline gives CDR1 ENHRY, CDR2 SYGVKD. CDR3 loop: CAISGAGGFQETQYF. The CDR3 DNA follows: TGTGCCATCAGTGGTGCCGGGGGGTTCCAAGAGACCCAGTACTTC.

This clone was seen a single time. This chain uses TRBV12-3 or TRBV12-4 with TRBJ2-4, with unresolved D. Between the trimmed V and J ends, which lost 4 bases and 8 bases, there was a span of 9 bases. CDR3 length: 12 amino acids. CDR3 residues: CASSWSRDIQYF. The DNA for the CDR3 is TGTGCCAGCAGTTGGAGCAGAGACATTCAGTACTTC.

CDR3 nucleotides: TGTGCCACCCGATCACGCGGGGCGAACACTGAAGCTTTCTTT. The encoded protein is CATRSRGANTEAFF. The V call is TRBV10-3, the J call TRBJ1-1, with TRBD1 as a possible D gene (5 bases). The length of the CDR3 is 14 residues. V was trimmed by 10 bases and J by 1 base, leaving 16 bases between them. The germline CDR1 and CDR2 sequences are ENHRY and SYGVKD.

The chain combines TRBV5-5 with TRBJ2-7; D may be TRBD1 (6 bases). Germline V gene data show CDR1 as SGHKS and CDR2 as YYEKEE (reference sequence). The CDR3 covers 14 residues. The V end was cut by 3 bases, the J end by 5 bases, with 15 bases between. The CDR3 sequence is CASSSGQLAHEQYF. Here the CDR3 DNA reads TGTGCCAGCAGCTCAGGACAGCTGGCCCACGAGCAGTACTTC. Full variable domain (outside the CDR3, taken from reference TRBV5-5 and TRBJ2-7): DAGVTQSPTHLIKTRGQQVTLRCSPISGHKSVSWYQQVLGQGPQFIFQYYEKEERGRGNFPDRFSARQFPNYSSELNVNALLLGDSALYLCASSSGQLAHEQYFGPGTRLTVT.

About this clone: Other DNA sequences from this sample encode an identical CDR3 as well. V gene TRBV5-1 combines with J gene TRBJ2-7; D is possibly TRBD2 (5 bases). V lost 0 bases to trimming and J lost 2 bases, with 9 bases between them. This CDR3 is built from 14 residues. Per the germline V gene, CDR1 is SGHRS and CDR2 is YFSETQ. The CDR3 reads CASSLGRGPYEQYF. CDR3 coding DNA: TGCGCCAGCAGCTTGGGACGGGGTCCCTACGAGCAGTACTTC.

V usage is TRBV28 and J usage is TRBJ1-1, with a possible D match to TRBD1 (6 bases). The CDR3 is 15 amino acids. With 5 bases removed from V and 0 bases from J, the gap between germline ends came to 13 bases. Germline CDR1 MDHEN, CDR2 SYDVKM. The CDR3 is CASSPIRGMNTEAFF. The DNA of the CDR3 is TGTGCCAGCAGTCCAATCAGGGGCATGAACACTGAAGCTTTCTTT.

V and J are TRBV5-3 and TRBJ2-7; 8 nucleotides line up with TRBD2. TRBV5-3 is noted as an ORF with a role that remains uncertain. With V trimmed by 0 bases and J by 0 bases, 2 bases remained unmatched. The CDR3 consists of 15 residues. The CDR3 DNA sequence: TGTGCCAGAAGCTTGGACGGGAGGGGCTCCTACGAGCAGTACTTC. This gives the protein CARSLDGRGSYEQYF.

The gene calls are TRBV10-3 and TRBJ2-3; 8 nucleotides agree with TRBD2. CDR3 length: 15 residues. In germline, CDR1 is ENHRY, CDR2 SYGVKD. The trim removed 3 bases at V and 4 bases at J, leaving 6 bases unmatched. The CDR3 coding sequence is TGTGCCATCAGTGATACAGTGCGGGGGGCAGATACGCAGTATTTT. It yields the protein CAISDTVRGADTQYF.

This clone is a singleton in its sample. The chain combines TRBV2 with TRBJ2-3, with unresolved D. This CDR3 comprises 14 residues. Germline V lookup: CDR1 SNHLY, CDR2 FYNNEI. With 6 bases removed from V and 0 bases from J, the gap between germline ends came to 10 bases. CDR3 loop: CASRENLSTDTQYF. DNA for the CDR3: TGTGCCAGCAGGGAGAACCTAAGCACAGATACGCAGTATTTT. The whole variable domain, filled in from reference TRBV2 and TRBJ2-3, reads EPEVTQTPSHQVTQMGQEVILRCVPISNHLYFYWYRQILGQKVEFLVSFYNNEISEKSEIFDDQFSVERPDGSNFTLKIRSTKLEDSAMYFCASRENLSTDTQYFGPGTRLTVL.

This sequence joins TRBV2 and TRBJ1-6, with 10 positions matching TRBD1. Germline V gene data show CDR1 as SNHLY and CDR2 as FYNNEI. There are 16 residues in the CDR3. After removal of 4 bases from V and 6 bases from J, the junction contained 6 bases not matched to a gene. The CDR3 reads CASSVLRDRGNSPLHF. The CDR3 DNA is TGTGCCAGCAGTGTACTCCGGGACAGGGGTAATTCACCCCTCCACTTT.

The chain recombines TRBV28 with TRBJ2-7, with D uncertain. Deletions cut 3 bases from V and 6 bases from J, with 9 bases between. This CDR3 has 12 amino acids. Germline CDR1 and CDR2: MDHEN and SYDVKM. CDR3 region: CASSFLESEQYF. As DNA, the CDR3 is TGTGCCAGCAGTTTCCTTGAGAGCGAGCAGTACTTC.

The rearrangement joins TRBV10-3 to TRBJ2-7; D is possibly TRBD1 (5 bases). Trimming cost V 10 bases and J 3 bases, with 16 bases left between them. There are 13 residues in the CDR3. CDR1 ENHRY and CDR2 SYGVKD come from the germline V gene. The CDR3 protein is CATSPRRDYEQYF. CDR3 bases: TGTGCCACCTCCCCCCGCAGGGACTACGAGCAGTACTTC.

This clone was observed once. J is TRBJ2-5 and V is TRBV3-1 (or the pseudogene TRBV3-2); 9 nucleotides line up with TRBD2. Germline V gene sequence: CDR1 LGHDT, CDR2 YNNKEL (reference sequence). J was trimmed by 2 bases and V by 5 bases; bases with no gene match: 12. This CDR3 has 17 residues. The CDR3 DNA reads TGTGCCAGCAGCTCTTTTCGACTAGCGGAATGGCAAGAGACCCAGTACTTC. Its translation is CASSSFRLAEWQETQYF.

This chain uses TRBV9 with TRBJ2-7; D ambiguous. Deletions cut 0 bases from V and 6 bases from J, with 10 bases between. Per the germline V gene, CDR1 is SGDLS and CDR2 is YYNGEE. The CDR3 is 13 residues long. The CDR3 DNA reads as TGTGCCAGCAGCGTAGCCCGCAGAGGCGAGCAGTACTTC. It encodes CASSVARRGEQYF.

The sample holds one count of this clone. The chain combines TRBV5-1 with TRBJ2-3; TRBD1 might be the D (5 bases). The CDR3 consists of 12 residues. The germline CDR1 and CDR2 sequences are SGHRS and YFSETQ. V was trimmed by 4 bases and J by 5 bases, leaving 8 bases between them. CDR3 loop: CASSPDRDTQYF. CDR3 DNA sequence: TGCGCCAGCAGCCCTGACAGAGATACGCAGTATTTT.

The chain employs TRBV9 and TRBJ2-2; unclear D gene. Germline V CDR1 and CDR2: SGDLS, YYNGEE. With 4 bases removed from V and 3 bases from J, the gap between germline ends came to 10 bases. CDR3 size: 14 residues. CDR3 bases: TGTGCCAGCAGCCTGGAGTGGCACACCGGGGAGCTGTTTTTT. Protein sequence: CASSLEWHTGELFF.

V usage is TRBV5-1 and J usage is TRBJ2-1; 11 nucleotides align to TRBD2. The trim removed 1 base at V and 3 bases at J, leaving 12 bases unmatched. Per germline, CDR1 SGHRS and CDR2 YFSETQ. This CDR3 has 19 residues. The CDR3, as DNA: TGCGCCAGCAGCTTGTGGGCCACCATAGCGGGAGGGGGCTACAATGAGCAGTTCTTC. Protein: CASSLWATIAGGGYNEQFF.

The rearrangement uses TRBV6-5 and TRBJ2-7, with 9 bases fitting TRBD1. Germline lookup yields CDR1 MNHEY and CDR2 SVGAGI. CDR3 length equals 14 residues. With V trimmed by 6 bases and J by 3 bases, 6 bases remained unmatched. The CDR3 protein is CASRDPGQGYEQYF. The CDR3 nucleotides are TGTGCCAGCAGGGACCCGGGACAGGGCTACGAGCAGTACTTC.

V usage is TRBV7-2 and J usage is TRBJ2-7, with a weak D call TRBD2 (6 bases). CDR1 is SGHTA and CDR2 is FQGNSA in the germline V gene. This CDR3 is 14 amino acids long. V was pared by 2 bases and J by 5 bases, with 13 bases between. The CDR3 here is CASSLSGGDDEQYF. Written as DNA, the CDR3 is TGTGCCAGCAGCTTATCAGGCGGGGATGACGAGCAGTACTTC.

The V and J genes are TRBV5-6 and TRBJ2-1; TRBD1 agrees at 8 bases. The germline CDR1 and CDR2 sequences are SGHDT and YYEEEE. Trimming at V came to 0 bases and at J to 4 bases, leaving 6 bases not matched to a gene. The CDR3 runs to 16 residues. In nucleotides, the CDR3 is TGTGCCAGCAGCTTGGACAGGGGGGAACAATACAATGAGCAGTTCTTC. This sequence encodes CASSLDRGEQYNEQFF.